In this sample, the clone carrying this TCR beta chain turned up many times. Using its own MiXCR run on the 5' RACE reads, TCRdb lists one record per CDR3 protein. The data contain 450,000 to 650,000 distinct CDR3 sequences, about a fifth of them seen just once; the ten biggest clones take up approximately 12%. This record belongs to a study of T-cell memory formation after mild COVID-19. Germline assignment: CDR1 SGHTA and CDR2 FQGNSA. This CDR3 is built from 13 residues. Trimming removed 2 bases at V and 11 bases at J, with 15 bases between. Specimen: PBMCs or a T cell subset sorted from them (not recorded which). This TCR derives from an adult woman who had mild COVID-19 (a few samples of this study predate the infection). Cell type and time point are not known. This chain joins TRBV7-2 and TRBJ1-1; D is ambiguous. CDR3 sequence: CASSLPVPGFAFF. In DNA form, the CDR3 reads TGTGCCAGCAGCTTACCGGTACCGGGGTTTGCTTTCTTT.